The 15 T cell receptor beta chains below come from one sample, sequenced in a study of T-cell reconstitution after alpha-beta-depleted transplantation in children. Researchers prepared the TCRbeta library using unique molecular identifiers, the study reports. One entry per CDR3 protein results from TCRdb running MiXCR on the PCR reads. Among about 600,000 distinct CDR3 sequences listed, under 12% were seen once. The sample was PBMCs from the stem cell graft donor, taken from the stem cell graft. These receptors originate from a human donor who donated a stem cell graft to a child with acute myeloid leukemia.

Ten or more counts support this clonotype. Written as DNA, the CDR3 is TGCAGCGTTGAACAGCCGTGGCCAGGCTACACCTTC. This encodes CSVEQPWPGYTF. The chain employs TRBV29-1 and TRBJ1-2, with D hard to call. CDR3 length: 12 residues. CDR1 and CDR2 (germline): SQVTM, ANQGSEA. Trimming stripped 2 bases from V and 8 bases from J, with 12 bases between. The full variable domain, rest sourced from reference TRBV29-1 and TRBJ1-2, is SAVISQKPSRDICQRGTSLTIQCQVDSQVTMMFWYRQQPGQSLTLIATANQGSEATYESGFVIDKFPISRPNLTFSTLTVSNMSPEDSSIYLCSVEQPWPGYTFGSGTRLTVV.

The J gene is TRBJ1-1, the V gene TRBV27; perhaps TRBD1 as D (5 bases). The CDR3 is made up of 15 amino acids. With 5 bases removed from V and 0 bases from J, the gap between germline ends came to 13 bases. Germline-derived CDR1 and CDR2 are MNHEY and SMNVEV (reference sequence). Here the CDR3 reads CASSRWRQMNTEAFF. In DNA form, the CDR3 reads TGTGCCAGCAGTCGGTGGAGACAGATGAACACTGAAGCTTTCTTT.

This chain connects TRBV20-1 to TRBJ2-7; D tentatively fits TRBD1 or TRBD2 (5 bases each). Germline V gives CDR1 DFQATT, CDR2 SNEGSKA (reference sequence). Between the trimmed V and J ends, which lost 0 bases and 1 base, there was a span of 31 bases. The CDR3 runs 21 residues. As DNA, the CDR3 is TGCAGTGCTAGAGATTGGGCAGGGACCGGGCCCCACTGGGGGATGTCCTACGAGCAGTACTTC. Protein: CSARDWAGTGPHWGMSYEQYF.

Many counts were recorded for this clonotype. The chain joins TRBV5-1 to TRBJ2-3; D is undetermined. The CDR3 loop spans 14 amino acids. Germline V gene lookup returns CDR1 SGHRS and CDR2 YFSETQ. V gave up 0 bases and J gave up 2 bases, with 7 bases separating them. CDR3 amino acids: CASSLVGITDTQYF. The CDR3 DNA is TGCGCCAGCAGCTTGGTAGGGATCACAGATACGCAGTATTTT.

This clonotype appeared a few times. V gene TRBV12-3 or TRBV12-4 combines with J gene TRBJ2-7; D is unclear. The CDR3 is 15 amino acids. V lost 2 bases and J 2 bases, leaving 13 bases between the germline ends. CDR3 coding DNA: TGTGCCAGCAGTTTATTGGGCACGCCGACCTACGAGCAGTACTTC. Encoded protein: CASSLLGTPTYEQYF.

This clonotype was recorded many times. The rearrangement uses TRBV7-8 and TRBJ2-7, with D possibly TRBD2 on 5 matching bases. V lost 0 bases and J lost 2, with 20 bases in between. The germline V gene encodes CDR1 SGHVS and CDR2 FQNEAQ. There are 18 residues in the CDR3. CDR3: CASSLARLPGRSAYEQYF. In nucleotides, the CDR3 is TGTGCCAGCAGCTTAGCTCGTTTACCGGGGAGATCCGCCTACGAGCAGTACTTC.

This clonotype has only a few counts. The chain is built from TRBV20-1 and TRBJ2-3; TRBD2 aligns across 11 bases. V lost 0 bases to trimming and J lost 1 base; unmatched junction nucleotides: 9. This CDR3 has 18 residues. CDR1 is DFQATT, CDR2 SNEGSKA, per germline (reference sequence). CDR3 sequence: CSARDWLAGGVGTDTQYF. CDR3 in DNA: TGCAGTGCTAGAGATTGGTTAGCGGGAGGGGTGGGCACAGATACGCAGTATTTT.

The V gene is TRBV5-6, the J gene TRBJ2-1; D gene ambiguous. The germline gives CDR1 SGHDT, CDR2 YYEEEE. V lost 5 bases to trimming and J lost 8 bases, with 17 bases between them. CDR3 size: 14 residues. The CDR3 nucleotides read TGTGCCAGCAGTGGGAAGGGCTATCGAGATGAGCAGTTCTTC. Its protein is CASSGKGYRDEQFF. The full variable domain, rest sourced from reference TRBV5-6 and TRBJ2-1, is DAGVTQSPTHLIKTRGQQVTLRCSPKSGHDTVSWYQQALGQGPQFIFQYYEEEERQRGNFPDRFSGHQFPNYSSELNVNALLLGDSALYLCASSGKGYRDEQFFGPGTRLTVL.

This clonotype showed up many times. The chain carries TRBV20-1 and TRBJ2-7, with 14 bases fitting TRBD2. Germline-derived CDR1 and CDR2 are DFQATT and SNEGSKA (reference sequence). The CDR3 consists of 18 residues. Trimming removed 5 bases from V and 0 bases from J; junction bases left unmatched: 12. The CDR3 DNA follows: TGCAGTGCTTTCCCCGGGACTAGCGGGAGTATTAACTCCTACGAGCAGTACTTC. This encodes CSAFPGTSGSINSYEQYF.

This clonotype has just a few counts. The chain has TRBV18 and TRBJ2-7; the match to TRBD1 covers 10 bases. CDR1 is KGHSH and CDR2 is LQKENI in the germline V gene. The ends lost 1 base at V and 4 bases at J; junction bases unmatched: 4. The CDR3 totals 15 residues. CDR3: CASSPLGQGVYEQYF. CDR3 sequence (DNA): TGTGCCAGCTCACCACTAGGACAGGGGGTATACGAGCAGTACTTC.

This clonotype was counted at least ten times. The chain couples TRBV9 to TRBJ2-1, with TRBD2 matching 7 bases. The V segment lost 2 bases and the J segment 2 bases; nucleotides outside the gene matches: 13. CDR1 and CDR2 (germline): SGDLS, YYNGEE. There are 18 residues in the CDR3. The CDR3 DNA is TGTGCCAGCAGCGTTAAAGCACTAGCGTCAGGTACCTACAATGAGCAGTTCTTC. Translation gives CASSVKALASGTYNEQFF.

This clonotype was seen a few times. V usage is TRBV11-2 and J usage is TRBJ2-1; D might be TRBD2 (5 bases). The CDR3 sequence is 14 residues long. Trimming took 1 base from V and 9 from J, leaving 13 bases between them. Germline CDR1 is SGHAT and CDR2 is FQNNGV. The CDR3 loop is CASSLAASLPEQFF. CDR3 in DNA: TGTGCCAGCAGCTTAGCAGCTAGCCTCCCTGAGCAGTTCTTC.

This clonotype was seen a few times. This rearrangement joins TRBV7-2 to TRBJ2-7; TRBD2 matches 15 bases. The J segment lost 6 bases and the V segment lost 4 bases, leaving 7 bases of the junction unmatched. The CDR3 has 16 residues. CDR1 and CDR2 (germline): SGHTA, FQGNSA. CDR3 amino acids: CASSSGLAGGLGEQYF. CDR3 bases: TGTGCCAGCAGCTCGGGACTAGCGGGGGGCCTTGGCGAGCAGTACTTC.

This clonotype was seen more than once but under ten times. This CDR3 reads CASRSWRVGGRDQPQHF. The CDR3 DNA sequence: TGTGCCAGCAGGTCCTGGCGGGTGGGGGGGCGCGATCAGCCCCAGCATTTT. The chain recombines TRBV28 with TRBJ1-5; D is possibly TRBD1 (6 bases). Trimming removed 6 bases at V and 5 bases at J, with 23 bases between. Germline CDR1 and CDR2: MDHEN and SYDVKM. This CDR3 region has 17 residues.

CDR3 nucleotides: TGCAGTGCTAGAGATAGGGGGAGCGGCGGGTACGAGCAGTACTTC. Translated, it gives CSARDRGSGGYEQYF. The rearrangement joins TRBV20-1 to TRBJ2-7; possible D gene TRBD1, 6 bases. The V gene lost 0 bases and the J gene lost 4 bases, with 16 bases spanning the gap. There are 15 residues in the CDR3. The V gene's germline CDR1 is DFQATT and CDR2 SNEGSKA (reference sequence).